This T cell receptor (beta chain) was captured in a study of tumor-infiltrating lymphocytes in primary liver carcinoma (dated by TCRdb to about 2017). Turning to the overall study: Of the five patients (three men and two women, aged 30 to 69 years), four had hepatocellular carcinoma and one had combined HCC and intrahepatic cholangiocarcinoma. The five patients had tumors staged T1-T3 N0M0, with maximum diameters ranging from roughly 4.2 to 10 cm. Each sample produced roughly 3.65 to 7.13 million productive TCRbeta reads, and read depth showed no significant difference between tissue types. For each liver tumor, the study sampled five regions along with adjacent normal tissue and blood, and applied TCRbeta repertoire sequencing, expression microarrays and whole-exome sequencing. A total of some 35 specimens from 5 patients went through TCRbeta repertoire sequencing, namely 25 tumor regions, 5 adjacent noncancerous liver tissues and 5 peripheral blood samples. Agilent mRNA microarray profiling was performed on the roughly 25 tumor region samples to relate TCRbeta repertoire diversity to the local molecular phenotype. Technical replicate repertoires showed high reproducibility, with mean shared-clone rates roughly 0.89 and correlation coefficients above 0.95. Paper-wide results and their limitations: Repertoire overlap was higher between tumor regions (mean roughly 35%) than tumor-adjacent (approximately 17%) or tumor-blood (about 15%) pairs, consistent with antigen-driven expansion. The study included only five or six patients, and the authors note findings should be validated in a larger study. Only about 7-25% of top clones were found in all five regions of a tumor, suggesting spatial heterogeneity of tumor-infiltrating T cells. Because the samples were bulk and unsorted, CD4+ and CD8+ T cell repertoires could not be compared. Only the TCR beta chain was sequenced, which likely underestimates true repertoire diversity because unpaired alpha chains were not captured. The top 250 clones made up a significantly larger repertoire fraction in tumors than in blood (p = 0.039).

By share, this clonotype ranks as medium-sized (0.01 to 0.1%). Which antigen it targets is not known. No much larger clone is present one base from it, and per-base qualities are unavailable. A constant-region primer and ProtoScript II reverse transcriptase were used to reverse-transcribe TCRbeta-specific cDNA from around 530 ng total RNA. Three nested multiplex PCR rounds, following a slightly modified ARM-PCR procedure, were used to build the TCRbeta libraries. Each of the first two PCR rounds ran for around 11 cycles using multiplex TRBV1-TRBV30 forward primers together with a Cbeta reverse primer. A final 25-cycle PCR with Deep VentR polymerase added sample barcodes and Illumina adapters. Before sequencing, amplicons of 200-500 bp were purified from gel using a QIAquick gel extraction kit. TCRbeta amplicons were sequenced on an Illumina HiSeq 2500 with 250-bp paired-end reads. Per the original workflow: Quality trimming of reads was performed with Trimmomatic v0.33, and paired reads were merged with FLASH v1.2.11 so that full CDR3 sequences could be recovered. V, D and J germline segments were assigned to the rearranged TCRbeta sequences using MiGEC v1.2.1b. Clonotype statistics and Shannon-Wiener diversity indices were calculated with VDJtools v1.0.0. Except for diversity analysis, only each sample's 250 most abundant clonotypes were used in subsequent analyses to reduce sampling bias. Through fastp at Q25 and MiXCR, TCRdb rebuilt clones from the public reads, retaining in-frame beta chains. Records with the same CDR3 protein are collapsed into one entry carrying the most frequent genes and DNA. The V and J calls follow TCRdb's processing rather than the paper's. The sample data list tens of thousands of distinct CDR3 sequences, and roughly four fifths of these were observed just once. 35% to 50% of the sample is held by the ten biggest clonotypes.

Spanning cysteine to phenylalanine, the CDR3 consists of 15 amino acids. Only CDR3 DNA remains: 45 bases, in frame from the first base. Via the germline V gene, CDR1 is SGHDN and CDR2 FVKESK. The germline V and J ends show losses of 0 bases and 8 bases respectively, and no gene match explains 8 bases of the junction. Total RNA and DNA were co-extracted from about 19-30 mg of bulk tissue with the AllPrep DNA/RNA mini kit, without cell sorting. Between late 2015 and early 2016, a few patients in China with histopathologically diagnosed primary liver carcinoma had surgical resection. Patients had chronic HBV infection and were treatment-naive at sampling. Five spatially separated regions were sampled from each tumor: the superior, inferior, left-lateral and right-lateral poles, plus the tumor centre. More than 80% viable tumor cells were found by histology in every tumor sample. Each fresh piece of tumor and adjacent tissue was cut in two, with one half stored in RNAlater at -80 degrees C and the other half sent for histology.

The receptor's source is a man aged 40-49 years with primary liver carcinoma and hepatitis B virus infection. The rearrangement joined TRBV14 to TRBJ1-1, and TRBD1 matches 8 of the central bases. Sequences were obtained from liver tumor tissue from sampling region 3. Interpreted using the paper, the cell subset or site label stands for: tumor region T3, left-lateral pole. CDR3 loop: CASSQDSRDRSEAFF. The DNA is TGTGCCAGCAGCCAAGATTCCCGGGACAGGTCGGAAGCTTTCTTT. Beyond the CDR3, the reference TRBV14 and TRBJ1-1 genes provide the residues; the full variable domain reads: EAGVTQFPSHSVIEKGQTVTLRCDPISGHDNLYWYRRVMGKEIKFLLHFVKESKQDESGMPNNRFLAERTGGTYSTLKVQPAELEDSGVYFCASSQDSRDRSEAFFGQGTRLTVV.